The sequence of this T cell receptor (beta chain) was determined in a study of CD8+ T cells in alopecia areata. About the study: Tofacitinib was taken orally by treated patients, and the dose was 5 to 10 mg twice daily. Study outcomes and limitations: Normal skin's resident alphabeta T cells are sequenced alongside lesional scalp T cells. Affected scalp, especially in alopecia totalis/universalis, had a higher clonality than normal scalp did.

V was trimmed by 1 base and J by 7 bases, leaving 8 bases between them. Germline CDR1 and CDR2: MGHRA and YSYEKL. The CDR3 totals 13 residues. Reverse transcribed after extraction, RNA yielded cDNA as the sequencing template. Method: immunoSEQ multiplex PCR; TCRdb's copy keeps in-frame clones and lacks some. The repertoire holds fewer than 110,000 clones, 84% seen once, with around a quarter in the top ten. In regard to this clone: The target antigen is unknown. Other DNA sequences within the sample encode an identical CDR3.

Specified treatment: oral pan-JAK inhibitor, 5-10 mg twice daily. The sequence was collected from a human donor with alopecia areata. The V and J genes are TRBV4-1 and TRBJ1-5; D not certain. The sample was CD8+ T cells sorted from blood, taken at week 24, from a patient treated with tofacitinib. This CDR3 reads CASSQAGNQPQHF. The CDR3 bases are TGCGCCAGCAGCCAAGCGGGGAACCAGCCCCAGCATTTT.